The 27 T cell receptor beta chains in this list originate from one sample, sequenced in a study of T-cell memory formation after mild COVID-19. TCRdb ran MiXCR on the 5' RACE reads and lists one entry per CDR3 protein. The sample shows hundreds of thousands of distinct CDR3 sequences, about 16% of them seen only once. The sample comprised PBMCs or a T cell subset sorted from them (not recorded which). The receptors were sampled from a man aged 18 to 29 who had mild COVID-19 (a few samples of this study predate the infection). Cell type and time point are not known.

V and J are TRBV6-1 and TRBJ1-5; D not resolved. The germline CDR1 and CDR2 sequences are MNHNS and SASEGT. This CDR3 spans 16 amino acids. The V and J ends lost 1 base and 4 bases respectively, with 14 bases between them. CDR3 protein: CASSEGSPIGNQPQHF. The CDR3 coding sequence is TGTGCCAGCAGTGAAGGGTCTCCGATCGGGAATCAGCCCCAGCATTTT.

The V call is TRBV6-6, the J call TRBJ2-2, with no clear D. The V end was cut by 7 bases, the J end by 4 bases, with 10 bases between. Germline loops: CDR1 MNHNY, CDR2 SVGAGI (reference sequence). This CDR3 is built from 13 residues. CDR3 loop: CASTGSGTGELFF. The CDR3 DNA reads TGTGCCAGCACCGGTTCGGGCACCGGGGAGCTGTTTTTT.

This clonotype was detected a few times. The genes are TRBV7-9 and TRBJ2-5; D not certain. This CDR3 contains 15 residues. The germline CDR1 and CDR2 sequences are SEHNR and FQNEAQ (reference sequence). The V and J ends lost 7 bases and 5 bases respectively, with 20 bases between them. This chain's CDR3 is CASTPKDPMGETQYF. CDR3 coding DNA: TGTGCCAGCACCCCGAAAGACCCGATGGGCGAGACCCAGTACTTC.

This chain uses TRBV18 with TRBJ2-1; D may be TRBD1 or TRBD2 (5 bases each). The V end was cut by 6 bases, the J end by 3 bases, with 15 bases between. Germline CDR1 KGHSH, CDR2 LQKENI. The CDR3 length is 15 residues. Written as DNA, the CDR3 is TGTGCCAGCTCTCCCTCCAAGGGGAGCTACAATGAGCAGTTCTTC. Its protein is CASSPSKGSYNEQFF.

With regard to this clonotype: A read error may explain this, as a much larger clone is one base away. The chain couples TRBV9 to TRBJ2-1, with 9 bases lining up with TRBD1. The V gene end was trimmed by 7 bases and the J gene end by 4 bases; junction bases not matched to a gene: 9. The CDR3 length is 15 residues. The germline V gene has CDR1 SGDLS and CDR2 YYNGEE. The CDR3 reads CASGGMGQGYNEQFF. The CDR3, as DNA: TGTGCCAGCGGCGGCATGGGACAGGGATACAATGAGCAGTTCTTC.

V usage is TRBV20-1 and J usage is TRBJ2-3, with no clear D. Germline CDR1 DFQATT, CDR2 SNEGSKA (reference sequence). This CDR3 spans 15 amino acids. The V end lost 0 bases, the J end lost 0 bases, and 10 bases lay between the germline ends. The CDR3 protein is CSARDWRPSTDTQYF. The CDR3 DNA follows: TGCAGTGCTAGAGATTGGCGACCAAGCACAGATACGCAGTATTTT.

This chain connects TRBV5-1 to TRBJ1-1, with 7 bases lining up with TRBD1. V shed 0 bases, J shed 3 bases, and the junction held 11 bases outside the gene matches. Germline CDR1 and CDR2: SGHRS and YFSETQ. This CDR3 spans 17 amino acids. The CDR3 reads CASSLARDSRGYTEAFF. The DNA for the CDR3 is TGCGCCAGCAGCTTGGCCCGGGACAGCCGGGGGTACACTGAAGCTTTCTTT.

This clonotype was counted only a few times. V gene TRBV7-9 combines with J gene TRBJ1-5; D is unclear. V gave up 4 bases and J gave up 7 bases, with 17 bases separating them. CDR3 length equals 15 residues. The germline V gene encodes CDR1 SEHNR and CDR2 FQNEAQ (reference sequence). In nucleotides, the CDR3 is TGTGCCAGCAGCTGCCCCCACGGCGATTTGCAGCCCCAGCATTTT. Protein: CASSCPHGDLQPQHF.

In its sample, this clonotype was seen many times. The rearrangement joins TRBV7-2 to TRBJ2-3; a possible D gene is TRBD2 (6 bases). The CDR3 runs 15 residues. Germline V gene sequence: CDR1 SGHTA, CDR2 FQGNSA. V lost 3 bases to trimming and J lost 0 bases, with 10 bases between them. The CDR3 is CASSLRGPSTDTQYF. The CDR3, as DNA: TGTGCCAGCAGCTTGCGGGGCCCCAGCACAGATACGCAGTATTTT.

In this sample, this clonotype turned up a few times. The rearrangement uses TRBV5-4 and TRBJ2-7; 10 nucleotides match TRBD2. Trimming at V came to 5 bases and at J to 4 bases, leaving 3 bases not matched to a gene. The CDR3 consists of 13 residues. Germline CDR1 is SGHNT and CDR2 is YYREEE (reference sequence). CDR3 DNA: TGTGCCAGCAGTCCGGGACTAGCGTACGAGCAGTACTTC. Translating gives CASSPGLAYEQYF. Looking up the rest from reference TRBV5-4 and TRBJ2-7 gives the full variable domain: ETGVTQSPTHLIKTRGQQVTLRCSSQSGHNTVSWYQQALGQGPQFIFQYYREEENGRGNFPPRFSGLQFPNYSSELNVNALELDDSALYLCASSPGLAYEQYFGPGTRLTVT.

The CDR3 DNA reads TGTGCCAGTTCCGCCAGAAACAATGAGCAGTTCTTC. This sequence encodes CASSARNNEQFF. The J gene is TRBJ2-1, the V gene TRBV3-1; D unclear. This CDR3 spans 12 amino acids. Germline CDR1 reads LGHDT; CDR2 reads YNNKEL (reference sequence). V was pared by 9 bases and J by 5 bases, with 11 bases between.

The chain carries TRBV20-1 and TRBJ1-6; the match to TRBD1 covers 7 bases. V dropped 0 bases and J dropped 11; count of bases not matched to a gene: 16. The germline V gene has CDR1 DFQATT and CDR2 SNEGSKA (reference sequence). The CDR3 consists of 17 residues. The CDR3 loop is CSARDAIRARGYTPLHF. For the CDR3, the DNA is TGCAGTGCTAGAGATGCCATCCGTGCCAGGGGGTATACACCCCTCCACTTT.

The V and J genes are TRBV5-4 and TRBJ2-5, with 8 nucleotides matching TRBD1. This CDR3 contains 14 residues. With 3 bases clipped from V and 2 bases from J, the junction kept 3 bases outside the gene matches. Germline lookup yields CDR1 SGHNT and CDR2 YYREEE (reference sequence). In DNA, the CDR3 is TGTGCCAGCAGCTCCCGGACAGGGCAAGAGACCCAGTACTTC. As protein: CASSSRTGQETQYF.

The sample holds a few counts of this clonotype. The chain employs TRBV9 and TRBJ2-2; D is unclear. The V gene's germline CDR1 is SGDLS and CDR2 YYNGEE. This CDR3 is 15 amino acids long. V was pared by 7 bases and J by 5 bases, with 18 bases between. This CDR3 reads CASSQDPYTTGELFF. For the CDR3, the DNA is TGTGCCAGCTCCCAGGACCCTTACACAACCGGGGAGCTGTTTTTT.

This sequence joins TRBV29-1 and TRBJ1-1; tentative D call: TRBD1 (5 bases). Between the trimmed V and J ends, which lost 3 bases and 5 bases, there was a span of 10 bases. CDR1 and CDR2 from the germline V gene are SQVTM and ANQGSEA. This CDR3 contains 12 residues. The CDR3 DNA reads as TGCAGCGTTGAGCAGGGAGAAACTGAAGCTTTCTTT. Protein sequence: CSVEQGETEAFF. The whole variable domain, filled in from reference TRBV29-1 and TRBJ1-1, reads SAVISQKPSRDICQRGTSLTIQCQVDSQVTMMFWYRQQPGQSLTLIATANQGSEATYESGFVIDKFPISRPNLTFSTLTVSNMSPEDSSIYLCSVEQGETEAFFGQGTRLTVV.

The rearrangement joins TRBV4-3 to TRBJ1-1; weak D call: TRBD1 (5 bases). The CDR3 totals 14 residues. Germline loops: CDR1 LGHNA, CDR2 YSLEER. Trimming took off 0 bases at V and 8 bases at J, with 13 bases between the two ends. CDR3 in amino acids: CASSQEAGMGEAFF. DNA for the CDR3: TGCGCCAGCAGCCAAGAGGCAGGGATGGGGGAAGCTTTCTTT.

This clonotype appeared many times. The chain is built from TRBV27 and TRBJ1-5; the match to TRBD1 covers 7 bases. J lost 1 base, V lost 2 bases, and 5 bases had no gene match. Germline CDR1 is MNHEY and CDR2 is SMNVEV (reference sequence). This CDR3 has 16 residues. The CDR3 reads CASSLVGTASNQPQHF. The CDR3 DNA is TGTGCCAGCAGTTTAGTTGGGACAGCCAGCAATCAGCCCCAGCATTTT.

The V and J genes are TRBV20-1 and TRBJ1-3; D is unclear. The CDR3 contains 12 residues. Trimming pared 5 bases from V and 1 base from J, leaving 6 bases between. Germline V gene sequence: CDR1 DFQATT, CDR2 SNEGSKA (reference sequence). The CDR3 DNA reads as TGCAGTGCTGGGCGATCTGGAAACACCATATATTTT. It codes for CSAGRSGNTIYF.

This clonotype was counted at least ten times. This rearrangement joins TRBV27 to TRBJ1-5, with TRBD1 matching over 7 bases. V lost 6 bases to trimming and J lost 5 bases; unmatched junction nucleotides: 7. Germline V lookup: CDR1 MNHEY, CDR2 SMNVEV (reference sequence). The CDR3 consists of 14 residues. The CDR3 region has the DNA TGTGCCAGCAGGACAGGGTGGGTCGATCAGCCCCAGCATTTT. This codes for CASRTGWVDQPQHF.

This clonotype was seen only a few times. CDR3 sequence (DNA): TGTGCCAGCAGCTTGGGGCAGGAGAACTATGGGGGCTACGATTATGGCTACACCTTC. Translating it yields CASSLGQENYGGYDYGYTF. J is TRBJ1-2 and V is TRBV5-5, with D possibly matching TRBD1 (6 bases). Looked up from germline, CDR1 is SGHKS and CDR2 is YYEKEE (reference sequence). Deletions cut 0 bases from V and 5 bases from J, with 26 bases between. This CDR3 is built from 19 residues.

This clonotype was picked up a small number of times. The rearrangement links TRBV6-5 to TRBJ2-3; TRBD2 might be the D (5 bases). Germline CDR1 MNHEY, CDR2 SVGAGI. This CDR3 contains 15 residues. The V gene lost 4 bases and the J gene lost 0 bases, with 11 bases spanning the gap. CDR3 region: CASSWFEGSTDTQYF. The DNA of the CDR3 is TGTGCCAGCAGTTGGTTTGAGGGTAGCACAGATACGCAGTATTTT.

This clonotype was detected a few times. The chain has TRBV3-1 and TRBJ2-2; possible D gene TRBD1, 5 bases. CDR1 is LGHDT, CDR2 YNNKEL, per germline (reference sequence). This CDR3 comprises 15 residues. Trimming pared 3 bases from V and 4 bases from J, leaving 12 bases between. The CDR3 nucleotides are TGTGCCAGCAGCCATGTTGCTGGGGCCACCGGGGAGCTGTTTTTT. Encoded protein: CASSHVAGATGELFF.

A few counts support this clonotype. This rearrangement joins TRBV18 to TRBJ2-5; 8 bases map to TRBD2. V dropped 3 bases and J dropped 2; count of bases not matched to a gene: 2. Germline values: CDR1 KGHSH, CDR2 LQKENI. The CDR3 spans 14 residues. As DNA, the CDR3 is TGTGCCAGCTCACCGGAGCGGGGGCAAGAGACCCAGTACTTC. Translated: CASSPERGQETQYF.

Ten or more counts support this clonotype. The chain uses TRBV6-2 or TRBV6-3 and TRBJ2-1; unclear D gene. The CDR3 extends over 14 amino acids. Germline V gives CDR1 MNHEY, CDR2 SVGEGT. Deletions cut 3 bases from V and 12 bases from J, with 18 bases between. CDR3 nucleotide sequence: TGTGCCAGCAGTTATACAACGGATCACCCTCGGCAGTTCTTC. Residues: CASSYTTDHPRQFF.

The chain carries TRBV9 and TRBJ1-5; D is perhaps TRBD1 (5 bases). V was trimmed by 0 bases and J by 1 base, leaving 8 bases between them. Germline lookup yields CDR1 SGDLS and CDR2 YYNGEE. This CDR3 contains 15 residues. The CDR3 loop reads CASSVVGDSNQPQHF. The CDR3 coding sequence is TGTGCCAGCAGCGTAGTGGGGGACAGCAATCAGCCCCAGCATTTT.

The V gene is TRBV29-1, the J gene TRBJ2-1; 7 bases are a match to TRBD2. Germline V gene data show CDR1 as SQVTM and CDR2 as ANQGSEA. V shed 7 bases, J shed 4 bases, and the junction held 7 bases outside the gene matches. This CDR3 is built from 13 residues. CDR3 nucleotide sequence: TGCAGCGCTGGGACTATCCGGTACAATGAGCAGTTCTTC. Its translation: CSAGTIRYNEQFF.

The chain uses TRBV4-1 and TRBJ2-1; D gene unclear. V lost 3 bases and J 6 bases, leaving 9 bases between the germline ends. There are 13 residues in the CDR3. Per the germline V gene, CDR1 is MGHRA and CDR2 is YSYEKL. For the CDR3, the DNA is TGCGCCAGCAGCCACTTTTCCGGCAATGAGCAGTTCTTC. Protein: CASSHFSGNEQFF.